This TCR beta chain is drawn from a study of blood T cell repertoires in COVID-19. About the study: The analysed material was cDNA or gDNA that came from T cells, B-cell-depleted T cells, or PBMCs.

Clones were sequenced by immunoSEQ multiplex PCR, and TCRdb holds only the in-frame ones, with some missing. The table records around 35,000 clones, around 87% of them present only once. A single count supports this clone. The source material was peripheral blood. The sequence derives from a human donor in a cohort sampled during active COVID-19.

The CDR3 region is CASSPRLAGGGGSYEQYF. As DNA, the CDR3 is TGTGCCAGCTCACCGAGACTAGCGGGGGGAGGAGGCTCCTACGAGCAGTACTTC. The V call is TRBV18, the J call TRBJ2-7, with TRBD2 matching over 13 bases. V lost 3 bases to trimming and J lost 0 bases; unmatched junction nucleotides: 8. Per the germline V gene, CDR1 is KGHSH and CDR2 is LQKENI. The length of the CDR3 is 18 residues.